This paragraph reports one TCR beta chain. What it recognizes is unknown. Since a much larger clone is just one base distant, this may be a read error. The sample comes from a study of T cells after yellow fever vaccination. Study results and caveats: Of the clonotypes, a small share occurred in both CD4 and CD8 compartments. Most primary-vaccination clones reappeared after the booster (96% CD4, approximately 88% CD8).

The CDR3 contains 15 residues. Germline lookup yields CDR1 MNHNS and CDR2 SASEGT. A process of 5'RACE template switching, which added a universal primer site and UMIs, was used to make TCR cDNA. In TCRdb, the 5' RACE reads were re-called with MiXCR into one record per CDR3 protein. The repertoire includes 200,000 to 250,000 distinct CDR3 sequences, approximately 3% of them detected once, and around 3% sits in the top ten. Sample: CD4+ T cells sorted from PBMCs, taken 10 days after the yellow fever booster vaccination. The TCR was taken from a man between 18 and 35 years old who received the YFV17D yellow fever vaccine. The rearrangement joins TRBV6-1 to TRBJ2-6; the D gene is possibly TRBD1 (6 bases). The CDR3 DNA reads as TGTGCCAGCAGCTTACAGGGCTCTGGGGCCTACGTCCTGACTTTC. Its protein product is CASSLQGSGAYVLTF.